The source of this TCR beta chain is a study of T cell responses to AZD1222 COVID-19 vaccine. Produced via immunoSEQ multiplex PCR; TCRdb's table is partial and in-frame only. The data contain roughly 120,000 clones, about 85% of them singletons. The V segment lost 6 bases and the J segment 9 bases; nucleotides outside the gene matches: 7. Germline CDR1 and CDR2: MDHEN and SYDVKM. The CDR3 is made up of 14 amino acids. This clonotype was obtained from an adult in good health. Sequenced material: peripheral blood, taken on day 0 of AZD1222 vaccination. This chain joins TRBV28 and TRBJ1-6; 8 bases align to TRBD1. The CDR3 DNA is TGTGCCAGCAGGCTCAGGGGGCAGGCTTCACCCCTCCACTTT. As protein: CASRLRGQASPLHF.